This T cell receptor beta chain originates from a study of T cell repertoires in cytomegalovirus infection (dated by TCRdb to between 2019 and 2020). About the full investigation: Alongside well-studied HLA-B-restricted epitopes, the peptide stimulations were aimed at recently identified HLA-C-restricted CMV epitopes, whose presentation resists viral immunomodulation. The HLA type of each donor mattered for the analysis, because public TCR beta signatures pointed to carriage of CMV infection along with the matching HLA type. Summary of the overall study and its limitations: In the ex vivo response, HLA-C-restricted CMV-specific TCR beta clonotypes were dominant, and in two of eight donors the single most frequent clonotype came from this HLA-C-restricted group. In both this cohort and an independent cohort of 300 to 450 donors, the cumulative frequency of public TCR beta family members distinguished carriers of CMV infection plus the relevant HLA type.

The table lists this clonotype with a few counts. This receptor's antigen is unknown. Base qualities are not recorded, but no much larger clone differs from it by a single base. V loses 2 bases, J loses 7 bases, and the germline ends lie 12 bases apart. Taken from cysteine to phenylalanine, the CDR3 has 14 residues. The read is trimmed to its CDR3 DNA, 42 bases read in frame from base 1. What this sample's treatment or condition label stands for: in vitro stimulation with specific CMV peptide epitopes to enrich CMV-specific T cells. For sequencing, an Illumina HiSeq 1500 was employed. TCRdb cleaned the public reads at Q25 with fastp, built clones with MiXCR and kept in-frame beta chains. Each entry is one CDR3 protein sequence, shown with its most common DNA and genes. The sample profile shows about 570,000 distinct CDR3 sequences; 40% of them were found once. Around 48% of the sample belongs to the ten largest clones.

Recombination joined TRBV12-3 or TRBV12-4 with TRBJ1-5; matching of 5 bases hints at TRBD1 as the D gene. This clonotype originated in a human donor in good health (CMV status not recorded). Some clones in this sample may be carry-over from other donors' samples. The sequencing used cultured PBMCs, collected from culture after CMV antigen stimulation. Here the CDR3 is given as CASSLSGGDQPQHF. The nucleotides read TGTGCCAGCAGTTTATCGGGGGGGGACCAGCCCCAGCATTTT.